A selection of T cell receptor beta chains follows, all from one sample in a study of T-cell memory formation after mild COVID-19. TCRdb itself ran the 5' RACE reads through MiXCR, one entry per CDR3 protein. Among fewer than 650,000 distinct CDR3 sequences, roughly 17% were seen once, and the ten largest hold about 8.1%. Sample: PBMCs or a T cell subset sorted from them (not recorded which). These receptors were taken from an adult woman who had mild COVID-19 (a few samples of this study predate the infection). Cell type and time point are not known. The CDR3 runs from the conserved cysteine through the conserved F or W. A D gene is named only where the DNA matches it firmly. Part of the rows lack a size; the others show once, few, many or a class for expanded clones.

TRBV4-2,few,TRBJ2-7,TRBD2,CASSQDPGTSSYEQYF,TGTGCCAGCAGCCAAGATCCCGGGACTAGCAGCTACGAGCAGTACTTC
TRBV5-6,few,TRBJ2-7,TRBD2,CASSLEFGPRLAGIYEQYF,TGTGCCAGCAGCTTGGAGTTCGGGCCTAGACTAGCGGGAATCTACGAGCAGTACTTC
TRBV29-1,few,TRBJ2-1,NA,CSVVTYSYNEQFF,TGCAGCGTTGTGACTTACTCCTACAATGAGCAGTTCTTC
TRBV11-2,few,TRBJ1-3,NA,CASSPSLGSGNTIYF,TGTGCCAGCAGCCCTTCCTTAGGCTCTGGAAACACCATATATTTT
TRBV20-1,NA,TRBJ2-1,NA,CSARDHQRSQIYNEQFF,TGCAGTGCTAGAGATCATCAGCGGTCCCAGATCTACAATGAGCAGTTCTTC
TRBV10-3,NA,TRBJ1-6,TRBD1,CAISVTGDSYNSPLHF,TGTGCCATCAGTGTTACGGGGGACAGCTATAATTCACCCCTCCACTTT
TRBV11-2,NA,TRBJ2-1,TRBD2,CASSLRGTAGEFF,TGTGCCAGCAGCTTACGTGGGACGGCGGGGGAGTTCTTC
TRBV12-3/TRBV12-4,few,TRBJ2-5,NA,CASSFAERQLAPETQYF,TGTGCCAGCAGTTTTGCGGAGCGGCAGCTAGCCCCGGAGACCCAGTACTTC
TRBV20-1,NA,TRBJ2-5,NA,CSASRHQETQYF,TGCAGTGCTAGCAGACACCAAGAGACCCAGTACTTC
TRBV29-1,NA,TRBJ2-2,NA,CSVDQGGNTGELFF,TGCAGCGTTGACCAGGGAGGGAACACCGGGGAGCTGTTTTTT
TRBV7-9,few,TRBJ2-1,TRBD2,CASTTSPGLAGYNEQFF,TGTGCCAGCACCACCTCCCCGGGGCTAGCGGGCTACAATGAGCAGTTCTTC
TRBV6-5,NA,TRBJ1-2,NA,CASTLGSNYGYTF,TGTGCCAGCACCCTCGGGTCTAACTATGGCTACACCTTC
TRBV2,NA,TRBJ1-2,NA,CASSAGLGGYTF,TGTGCCAGCAGTGCGGGACTTGGTGGCTACACCTTC
TRBV3-1,many,TRBJ1-1,NA,CASSQGTLMNTEAFF,TGTGCCAGCAGCCAAGGAACCCTTATGAACACTGAAGCTTTCTTT
TRBV7-2,few,TRBJ2-7,NA,CASSRSGDYEQYF,TGTGCCAGCAGTCGAAGTGGAGACTACGAGCAGTACTTC
TRBV12-3/TRBV12-4,NA,TRBJ2-5,TRBD1,CASSHPADRQETQYF,TGTGCCAGCAGTCATCCGGCGGACAGGCAAGAGACCCAGTACTTC
TRBV18,NA,TRBJ2-7,NA,CASSPGVRVEYEQYF,TGTGCCAGCTCACCAGGCGTGAGAGTTGAATACGAGCAGTACTTC
TRBV7-9,few,TRBJ1-6,NA,CASSLAFGDSPLHF,TGTGCCAGCAGCTTAGCGTTCGGGGATTCACCCCTCCACTTT
TRBV21-1,NA,TRBJ1-4,NA,CASSKWGSEQKFPNEKLFF,TGTGCCAGCAGCAAATGGGGTAGTGAACAAAAGTTTCCTAATGAAAAACTGTTTTTT
TRBV27,few,TRBJ1-2,TRBD1,CASSAGGIPNYGYTF,TGTGCCAGCAGTGCAGGGGGCATCCCGAACTATGGCTACACCTTC
TRBV5-1,few,TRBJ2-4,TRBD1,CASSLGLTGEHLGRDIQYF,TGCGCCAGCAGCTTGGGTCTGACAGGGGAACATCTCGGAAGAGACATTCAGTACTTC
TRBV7-2,many,TRBJ1-6,NA,CASRSGGVSPLHF,TGTGCCAGCAGGTCGGGGGGAGTTTCACCCCTCCACTTT
TRBV4-3,many,TRBJ1-1,NA,CASSLGGTNTEAFF,TGCGCCAGCAGCCTCGGCGGGACGAACACTGAAGCTTTCTTT
TRBV30,NA,TRBJ2-1,NA,CAWRRVNEQFF,TGTGCCTGGAGGCGGGTCAATGAGCAGTTCTTC
TRBV24-1,NA,TRBJ2-1,TRBD1,CATSDPKDRPEQFF,TGTGCCACCAGTGACCCTAAGGACAGGCCCGAGCAGTTCTTC
TRBV12-3/TRBV12-4,few,TRBJ2-3,TRBD2,CASSLPPSAGKNTDTQYF,TGTGCCAGCAGTTTACCCCCCTCAGCGGGGAAAAACACAGATACGCAGTATTTT
TRBV7-8,many,TRBJ2-3,NA,CASSFPADSGYTDTQYF,TGTGCCAGCAGCTTCCCCGCGGACAGCGGGTACACAGATACGCAGTATTTT
TRBV13,many,TRBJ1-1,NA,CASSTRTTLDTEAFF,TGTGCCAGCAGCACCCGGACTACTTTAGACACTGAAGCTTTCTTT
TRBV6-2/TRBV6-3,NA,TRBJ2-4,NA,CALLGPVTHPQVEAKNIQYF,TGTGCCTTACTCGGGCCAGTTACTCACCCGCAAGTAGAGGCCAAAAACATTCAGTACTTC
TRBV7-9,NA,TRBJ2-1,TRBD1,CAVENWDREYNEQFF,TGTGCCGTCGAGAATTGGGACAGGGAGTACAATGAGCAGTTCTTC
TRBV20-1,NA,TRBJ2-1,TRBD2,CSATRLADNEQFF,TGCAGTGCTACTCGACTAGCGGACAATGAGCAGTTCTTC
TRBV5-1,NA,TRBJ1-5,NA,CASSFQGAPNQPQHF,TGCGCCAGCAGCTTCCAAGGGGCTCCCAATCAGCCCCAGCATTTT
TRBV7-9,few,TRBJ1-6,TRBD1,CASSPGTGVYSPLHF,TGTGCCAGCAGTCCCGGGACAGGGGTTTATTCACCCCTCCACTTT
TRBV5-1,few,TRBJ2-3,NA,CASSTGHSNSADTQYF,TGCGCCAGCAGCACCGGACATTCCAATAGCGCAGATACGCAGTATTTT
TRBV5-1,NA,TRBJ2-7,NA,CASSSGPGRGISYEQYF,TGCGCCAGCAGCTCTGGTCCGGGCAGGGGCATCTCCTACGAGCAGTACTTC
TRBV15,NA,TRBJ1-4,TRBD1,CATSRDGQGYEKLFF,TGTGCCACCAGCAGAGATGGACAGGGATATGAAAAACTGTTTTTT
TRBV12-3/TRBV12-4,NA,TRBJ1-1,NA,CASTDGPGQNTEAFF,TGTGCCAGCACCGATGGGCCGGGACAGAACACTGAAGCTTTCTTT
TRBV11-1,many,TRBJ2-1,TRBD2,CASSSGTSGGRSYNEQFF,TGTGCCAGCAGCTCAGGGACTAGCGGGGGCCGCTCCTACAATGAGCAGTTCTTC
TRBV20-1,NA,TRBJ1-2,NA,CSATPQNYGYTF,TGCAGTGCTACACCACAGAACTATGGCTACACCTTC
TRBV19,NA,TRBJ2-1,NA,CASSIAADNEQFF,TGTGCCAGTAGTATAGCGGCGGACAATGAGCAGTTCTTC
TRBV3-1,few,TRBJ2-3,NA,CASSHPGAISDTQYF,TGTGCCAGCAGCCACCCGGGGGCAATCTCAGATACGCAGTATTTT
TRBV7-9,few,TRBJ2-3,NA,CASSLVPPSGTDTQYF,TGTGCCAGCAGCTTAGTACCCCCGTCCGGCACAGATACGCAGTATTTT
TRBV29-1,once,TRBJ2-1,TRBD1,CSVGQGAGNEQFF,TGCAGCGTTGGACAGGGGGCAGGGAATGAGCAGTTCTTC
TRBV5-1,NA,TRBJ2-2,NA,CASSLGGLGRGTGELFF,TGCGCCAGCAGCTTGGGAGGACTAGGCAGGGGGACCGGGGAGCTGTTTTTT
TRBV4-2,NA,TRBJ2-6,NA,CASSQVGGSGANVLTF,TGTGCCAGCAGCCAAGTAGGGGGCTCTGGGGCCAACGTCCTGACTTTC
TRBV4-2,few,TRBJ2-7,NA,CASSQEGPDYSYEQYF,TGTGCCAGCAGCCAAGAAGGGCCCGACTACTCCTACGAGCAGTACTTC
TRBV5-1,NA,TRBJ1-2,NA,CASSLGGARGYTF,TGCGCCAGCAGCTTGGGGGGGGCACGTGGCTACACCTTC
TRBV24-1,few,TRBJ2-1,TRBD2,CATSDLSGDRDNEQFF,TGTGCCACCAGTGATTTGAGCGGGGATCGCGACAATGAGCAGTTCTTC
TRBV25-1,NA,TRBJ1-3,NA,CASSEYWATGNTIYF,TGTGCCAGCAGTGAATATTGGGCAACTGGAAACACCATATATTTT
TRBV10-3,NA,TRBJ2-5,TRBD2,CAISDTRRSSGISWETQYF,TGTGCCATCAGTGATACAAGGAGGTCTAGCGGGATCTCGTGGGAGACCCAGTACTTC
TRBV6-5,NA,TRBJ1-2,NA,CASSFDRQIYGYTF,TGTGCCAGCAGTTTCGATAGACAAATCTATGGCTACACCTTC
TRBV12-3/TRBV12-4,NA,TRBJ2-1,NA,CASHGWGNNEQFF,TGTGCCAGCCACGGATGGGGAAACAATGAGCAGTTCTTC
TRBV18,few,TRBJ2-3,NA,CASSPPGFSTDTQYF,TGTGCCAGCTCACCACCGGGGTTCAGCACAGATACGCAGTATTTT
TRBV7-8,NA,TRBJ1-1,TRBD1,CASSSPGQGASGTEAFF,TGTGCCAGCAGCTCACCGGGACAGGGGGCGTCGGGGACTGAAGCTTTCTTT
TRBV12-3/TRBV12-4,NA,TRBJ1-2,NA,CASSQVPRATNYGYTF,TGTGCCAGCAGCCAGGTCCCGAGGGCTACTAACTATGGCTACACCTTC
TRBV4-3,few,TRBJ2-7,TRBD2,CASSLRLAGDSYEQYF,TGCGCCAGCAGCCTACGACTAGCGGGAGACTCCTACGAGCAGTACTTC
TRBV20-1,NA,TRBJ2-7,TRBD2,CSARDLLAGESYEQYF,TGCAGTGCTAGAGATCTACTAGCGGGAGAAAGTTACGAGCAGTACTTC
TRBV15,NA,TRBJ1-1,NA,CATSRAGGTTEAFF,TGTGCCACCAGCAGAGCTGGGGGCACCACTGAAGCTTTCTTT